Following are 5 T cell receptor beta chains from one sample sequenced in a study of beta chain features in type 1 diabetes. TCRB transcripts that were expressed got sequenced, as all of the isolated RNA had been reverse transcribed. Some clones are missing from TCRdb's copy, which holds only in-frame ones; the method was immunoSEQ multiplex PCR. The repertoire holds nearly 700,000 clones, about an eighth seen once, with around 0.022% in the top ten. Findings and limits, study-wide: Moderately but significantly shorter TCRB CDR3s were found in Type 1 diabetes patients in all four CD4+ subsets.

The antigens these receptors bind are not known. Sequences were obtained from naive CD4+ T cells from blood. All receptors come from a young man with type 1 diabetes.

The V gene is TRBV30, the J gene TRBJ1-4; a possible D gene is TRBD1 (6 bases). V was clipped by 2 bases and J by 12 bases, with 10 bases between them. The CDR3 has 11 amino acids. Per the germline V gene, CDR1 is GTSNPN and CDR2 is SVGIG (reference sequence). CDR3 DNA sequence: TGTGCCTGGAGTAACAGGGAACAACTGTTTTTT. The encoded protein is CAWSNREQLFF.

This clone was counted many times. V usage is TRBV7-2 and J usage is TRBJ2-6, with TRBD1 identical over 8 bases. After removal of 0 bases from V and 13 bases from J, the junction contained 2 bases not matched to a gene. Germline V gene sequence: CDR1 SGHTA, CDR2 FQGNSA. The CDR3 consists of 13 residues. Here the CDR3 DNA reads TGTGCCAGCAGCTTAGCGGACAGGGCGGTCCTGACTTTC. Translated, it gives CASSLADRAVLTF.

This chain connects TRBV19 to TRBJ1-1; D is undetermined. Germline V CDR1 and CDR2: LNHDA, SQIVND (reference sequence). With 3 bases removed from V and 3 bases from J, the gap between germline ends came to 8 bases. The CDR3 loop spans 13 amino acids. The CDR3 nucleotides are TGTGCCAGTAGTATTCGCAGATACACTGAAGCTTTCTTT. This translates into CASSIRRYTEAFF. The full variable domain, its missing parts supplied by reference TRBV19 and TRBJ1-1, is DGGITQSPKYLFRKEGQNVTLSCEQNLNHDAMYWYRQDPGQGLRLIYYSQIVNDFQKGDIAEGYSVSREKKESFPLTVTSAQKNPTAFYLCASSIRRYTEAFFGQGTRLTVV.

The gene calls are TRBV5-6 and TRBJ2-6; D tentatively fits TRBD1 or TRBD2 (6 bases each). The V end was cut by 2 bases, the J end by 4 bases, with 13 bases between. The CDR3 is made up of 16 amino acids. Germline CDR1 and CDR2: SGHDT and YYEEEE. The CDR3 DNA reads TGTGCCAGCAGCTTAAGGGGGGCAGCCGGGGCCAACGTCCTGACTTTC. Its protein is CASSLRGAAGANVLTF.

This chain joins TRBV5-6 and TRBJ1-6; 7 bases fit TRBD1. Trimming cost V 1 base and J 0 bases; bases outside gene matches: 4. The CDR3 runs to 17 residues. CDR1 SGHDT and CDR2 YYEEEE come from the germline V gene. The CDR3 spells CASSLTTGSSYNSPLHF. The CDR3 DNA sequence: TGTGCCAGCAGCTTGACGACAGGGAGCTCCTATAATTCACCCCTCCACTTT.